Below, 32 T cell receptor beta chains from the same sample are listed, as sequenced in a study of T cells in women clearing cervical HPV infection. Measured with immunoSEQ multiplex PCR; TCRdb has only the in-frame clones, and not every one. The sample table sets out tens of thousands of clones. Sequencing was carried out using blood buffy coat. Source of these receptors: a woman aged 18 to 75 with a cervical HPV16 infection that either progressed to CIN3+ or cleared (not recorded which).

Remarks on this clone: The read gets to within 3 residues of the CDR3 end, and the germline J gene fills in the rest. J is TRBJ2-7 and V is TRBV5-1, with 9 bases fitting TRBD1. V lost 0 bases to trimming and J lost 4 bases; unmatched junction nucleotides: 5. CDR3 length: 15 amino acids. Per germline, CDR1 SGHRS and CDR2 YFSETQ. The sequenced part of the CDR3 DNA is TGCGCCAGCAGCTTGGCCGGGACAGGGTGGTACGAG. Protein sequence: CASSLAGTGWYE. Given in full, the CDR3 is CASSLAGTGWYEQYF.

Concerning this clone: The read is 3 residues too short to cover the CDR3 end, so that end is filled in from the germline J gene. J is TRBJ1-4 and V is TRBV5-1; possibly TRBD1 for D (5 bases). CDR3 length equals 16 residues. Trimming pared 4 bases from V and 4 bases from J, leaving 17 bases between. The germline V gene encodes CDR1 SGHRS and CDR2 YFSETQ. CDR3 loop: CASSPGILEGNEKLFF. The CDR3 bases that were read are TGCGCCAGCAGCCCAGGGATCTTGGAAGGTAATGAAAAA.

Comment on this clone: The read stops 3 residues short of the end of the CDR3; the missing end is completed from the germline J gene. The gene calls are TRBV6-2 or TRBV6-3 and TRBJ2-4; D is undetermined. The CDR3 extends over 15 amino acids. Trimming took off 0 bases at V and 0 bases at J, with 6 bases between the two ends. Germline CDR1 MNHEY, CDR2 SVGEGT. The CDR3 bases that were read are TGTGCCAGCAGTTACTCGTTCGGAGCCAAAAACATT. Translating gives CASSYSFGAKNI. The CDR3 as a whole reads CASSYSFGAKNIQYF.

CDR3 protein: CASSLNPGQGYGYTF. The CDR3 bases that were read are TGTGCCAGCAGCTTGAACCCGGGACAGGGCTATGGC. V is TRBV5-6 and J is TRBJ1-2, with TRBD1 identical over 9 bases. The CDR3 is cut off 3 residues early in the read; its end comes from the germline J gene. The CDR3 sequence is 15 residues long. Losses at the gene ends were 1 base for V and 4 bases for J; bases not matched to a gene: 5. The germline V gene has CDR1 SGHDT and CDR2 YYEEEE. Looking up the rest from reference TRBV5-6 and TRBJ1-2 gives the full variable domain: DAGVTQSPTHLIKTRGQQVTLRCSPKSGHDTVSWYQQALGQGPQFIFQYYEEEERQRGNFPDRFSGHQFPNYSSELNVNALLLGDSALYLCASSLNPGQGYGYTFGSGTRLTVV.

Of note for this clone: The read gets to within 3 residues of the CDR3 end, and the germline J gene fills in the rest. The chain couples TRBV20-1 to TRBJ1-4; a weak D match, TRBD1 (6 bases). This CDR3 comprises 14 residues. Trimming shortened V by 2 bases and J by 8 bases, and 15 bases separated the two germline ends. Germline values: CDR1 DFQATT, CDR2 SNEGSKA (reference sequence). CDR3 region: CSARPDRLGEKLFF. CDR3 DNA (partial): TGCAGTGCTAGACCCGACAGGTTAGGAGAAAAA.

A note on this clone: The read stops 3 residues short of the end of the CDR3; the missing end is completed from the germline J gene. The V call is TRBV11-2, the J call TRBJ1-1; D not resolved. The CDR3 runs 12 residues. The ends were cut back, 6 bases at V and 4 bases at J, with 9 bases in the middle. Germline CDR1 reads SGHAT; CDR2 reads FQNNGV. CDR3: CASSRFGTEAFF. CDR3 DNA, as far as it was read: TGTGCCAGCAGTCGGTTTGGCACTGAA.

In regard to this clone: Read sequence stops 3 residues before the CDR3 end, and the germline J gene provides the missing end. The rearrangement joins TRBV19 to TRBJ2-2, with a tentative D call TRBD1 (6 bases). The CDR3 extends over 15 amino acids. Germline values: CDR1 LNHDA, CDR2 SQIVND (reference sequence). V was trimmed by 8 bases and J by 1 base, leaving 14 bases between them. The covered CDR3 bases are TGTGCCAGTTCACAACAGACAGGGAACACCGGGGAG. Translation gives CASSQQTGNTGE. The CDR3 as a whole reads CASSQQTGNTGELFF.

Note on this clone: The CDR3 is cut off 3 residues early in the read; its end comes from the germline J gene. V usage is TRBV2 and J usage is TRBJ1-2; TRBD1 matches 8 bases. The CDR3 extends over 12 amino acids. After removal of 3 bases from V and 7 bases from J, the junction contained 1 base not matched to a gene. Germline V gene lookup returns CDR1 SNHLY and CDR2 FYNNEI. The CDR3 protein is CASSDRGPGYTF. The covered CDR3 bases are TGTGCCAGCAGTGACAGGGGGCCTGGC.

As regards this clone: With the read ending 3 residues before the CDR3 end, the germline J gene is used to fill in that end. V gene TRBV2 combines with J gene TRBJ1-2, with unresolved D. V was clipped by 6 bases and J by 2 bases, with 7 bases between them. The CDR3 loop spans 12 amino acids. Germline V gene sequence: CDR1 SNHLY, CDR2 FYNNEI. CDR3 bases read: TGTGCCAGCAGGGCAGCGAACTATGGC. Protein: CASRAANYG. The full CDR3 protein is CASRAANYGYTF.

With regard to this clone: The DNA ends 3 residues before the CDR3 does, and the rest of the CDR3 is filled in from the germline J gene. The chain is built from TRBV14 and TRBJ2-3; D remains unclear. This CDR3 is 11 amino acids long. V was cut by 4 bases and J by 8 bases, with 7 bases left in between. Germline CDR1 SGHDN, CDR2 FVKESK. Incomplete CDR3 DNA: TGTGCCAGCAGCCTACGCGCTACG. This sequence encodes CASSLRAT. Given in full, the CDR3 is CASSLRATQYF.

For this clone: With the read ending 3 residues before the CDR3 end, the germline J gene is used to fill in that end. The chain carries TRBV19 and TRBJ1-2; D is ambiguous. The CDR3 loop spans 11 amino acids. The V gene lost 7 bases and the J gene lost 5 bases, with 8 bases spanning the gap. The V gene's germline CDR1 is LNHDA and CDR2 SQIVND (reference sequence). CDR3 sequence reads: CASTYSYGYTF. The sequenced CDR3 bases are TGTGCCAGTACTTACAGTTATGGC. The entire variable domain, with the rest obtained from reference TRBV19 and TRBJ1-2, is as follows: DGGITQSPKYLFRKEGQNVTLSCEQNLNHDAMYWYRQDPGQGLRLIYYSQIVNDFQKGDIAEGYSVSREKKESFPLTVTSAQKNPTAFYLCASTYSYGYTFGSGTRLTVV.

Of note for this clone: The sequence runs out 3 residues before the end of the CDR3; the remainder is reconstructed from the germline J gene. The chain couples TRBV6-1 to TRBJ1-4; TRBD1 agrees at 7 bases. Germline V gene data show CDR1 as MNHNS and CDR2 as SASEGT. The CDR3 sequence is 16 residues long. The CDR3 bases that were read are TGTGCCAGCAGTGAGTTCGACAGGGTGGGAATTTCACCA. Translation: CASSEFDRVGISP. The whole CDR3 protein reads CASSEFDRVGISPLFF.

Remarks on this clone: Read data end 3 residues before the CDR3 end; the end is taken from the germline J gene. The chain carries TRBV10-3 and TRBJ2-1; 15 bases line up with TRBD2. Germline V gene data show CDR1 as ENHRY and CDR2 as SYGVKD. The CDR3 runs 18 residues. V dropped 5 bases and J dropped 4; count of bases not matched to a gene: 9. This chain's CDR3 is CAISRTSGGESYYNEQFF. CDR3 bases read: TGTGCCATCAGTCGGACTAGCGGGGGGGAGAGCTATTACAATGAG.

Partial CDR3 DNA: TGTGCCAGCAGTGCGCAGGGCGAGGGCTATGGC. It translates to CASSAQGEGYG. In full, the CDR3 is CASSAQGEGYGYTF. This chain uses TRBV2 with TRBJ1-2; D possibly corresponds to TRBD1 (5 bases). The sequence runs out 3 residues before the end of the CDR3; the remainder is reconstructed from the germline J gene. The V end lost 4 bases, the J end lost 4 bases, and 13 bases lay between the germline ends. This CDR3 spans 14 amino acids. CDR1 is SNHLY and CDR2 is FYNNEI in the germline V gene.

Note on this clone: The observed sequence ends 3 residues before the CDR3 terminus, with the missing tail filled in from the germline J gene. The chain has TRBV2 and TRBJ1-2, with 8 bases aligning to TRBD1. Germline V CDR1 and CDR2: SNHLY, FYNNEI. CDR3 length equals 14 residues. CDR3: CASSPTGGGYDYTF. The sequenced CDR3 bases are TGTGCCAGCAGTCCTACAGGGGGGGGATACGAC.

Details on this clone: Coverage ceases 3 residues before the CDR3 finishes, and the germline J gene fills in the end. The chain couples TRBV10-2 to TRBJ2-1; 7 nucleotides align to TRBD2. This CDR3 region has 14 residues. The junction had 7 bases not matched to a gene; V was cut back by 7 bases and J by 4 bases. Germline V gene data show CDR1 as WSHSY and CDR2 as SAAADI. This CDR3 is CASTVAGTYNEQFF. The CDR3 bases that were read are TGCGCCAGCACCGTAGCGGGTACTTACAATGAG.

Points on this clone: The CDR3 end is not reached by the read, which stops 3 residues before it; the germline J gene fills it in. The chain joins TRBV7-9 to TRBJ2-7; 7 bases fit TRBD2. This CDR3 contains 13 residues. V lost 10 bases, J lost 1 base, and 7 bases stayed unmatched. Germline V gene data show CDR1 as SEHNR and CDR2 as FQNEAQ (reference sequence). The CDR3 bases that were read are TGTGCCACCGGGAGAGCGGGGTCCTACGAG. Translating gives CATGRAGSYE. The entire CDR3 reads CATGRAGSYEQYF.

CDR3 loop: CASSYTRDRTQYF. The part of the CDR3 DNA that was read is TGTGCCAGCAGTTACACCCGGGACAGGACT. The chain links TRBV6-2 or TRBV6-3 to TRBJ2-4; 8 bases match TRBD1. The read ends 3 residues early relative to the CDR3; the germline J gene fills the gap. Germline CDR1 and CDR2: MNHEY and SVGEGT. The length of the CDR3 is 13 residues.

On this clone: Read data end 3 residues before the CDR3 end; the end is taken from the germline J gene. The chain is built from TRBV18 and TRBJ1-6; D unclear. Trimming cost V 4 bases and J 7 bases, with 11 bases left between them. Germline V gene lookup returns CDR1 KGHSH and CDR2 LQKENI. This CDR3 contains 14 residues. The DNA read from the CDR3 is TGTGCCAGCTCACTTTCAGTTCGCAATTCACCC. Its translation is CASSLSVRNSP. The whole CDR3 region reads CASSLSVRNSPLHF.

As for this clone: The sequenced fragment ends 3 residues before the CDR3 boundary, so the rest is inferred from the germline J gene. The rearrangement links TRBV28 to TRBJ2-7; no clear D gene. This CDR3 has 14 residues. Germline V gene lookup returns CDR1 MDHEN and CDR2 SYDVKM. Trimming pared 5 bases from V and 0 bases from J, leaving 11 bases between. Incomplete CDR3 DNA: TGTGCCAGCAGTGGAACCGCGGTCTCCTACGAG. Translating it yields CASSGTAVSYE. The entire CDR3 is CASSGTAVSYEQYF.

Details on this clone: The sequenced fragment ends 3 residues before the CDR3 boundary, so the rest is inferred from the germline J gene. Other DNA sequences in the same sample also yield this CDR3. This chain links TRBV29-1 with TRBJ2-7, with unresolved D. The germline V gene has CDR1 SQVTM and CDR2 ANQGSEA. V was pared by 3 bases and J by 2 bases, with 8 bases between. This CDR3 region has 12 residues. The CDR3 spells CSVEGRPYEQYF. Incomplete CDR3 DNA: TGCAGCGTTGAGGGCAGACCCTACGAG.

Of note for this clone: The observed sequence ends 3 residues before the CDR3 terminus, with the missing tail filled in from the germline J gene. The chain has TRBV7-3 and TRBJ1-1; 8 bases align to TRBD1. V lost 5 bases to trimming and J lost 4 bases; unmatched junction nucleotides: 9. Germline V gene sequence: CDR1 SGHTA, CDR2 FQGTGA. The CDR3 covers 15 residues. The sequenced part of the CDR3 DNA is TGTGCCAGCAGCGACGGGGACAGGAATTTCACTGAA. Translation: CASSDGDRNFTE. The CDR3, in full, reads CASSDGDRNFTEAFF.

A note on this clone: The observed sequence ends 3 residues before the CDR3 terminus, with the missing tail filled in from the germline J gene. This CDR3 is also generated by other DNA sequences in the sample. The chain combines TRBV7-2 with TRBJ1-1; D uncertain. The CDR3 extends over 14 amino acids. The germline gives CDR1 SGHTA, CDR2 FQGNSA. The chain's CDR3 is CASSLGGRVLGAFF. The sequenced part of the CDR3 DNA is TGTGCCAGCAGCTTAGGAGGCCGGGTTCTTGGA.

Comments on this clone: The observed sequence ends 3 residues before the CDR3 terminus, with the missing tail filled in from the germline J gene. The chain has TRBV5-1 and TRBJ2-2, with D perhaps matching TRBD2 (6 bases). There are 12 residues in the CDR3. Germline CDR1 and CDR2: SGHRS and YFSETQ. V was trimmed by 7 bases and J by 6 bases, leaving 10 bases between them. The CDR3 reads CASRPGAGELFF. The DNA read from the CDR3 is TGCGCCAGCCGCCCGGGGGCCGGGGAG. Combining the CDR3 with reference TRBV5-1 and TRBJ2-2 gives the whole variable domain KAGVTQTPRYLIKTRGQQVTLSCSPISGHRSVSWYQQTPGQGLQFLFEYFSETQRNKGNFPGRFSGRQFSNSRSEMNVSTLELGDSALYLCASRPGAGELFFGEGSRLTVL.

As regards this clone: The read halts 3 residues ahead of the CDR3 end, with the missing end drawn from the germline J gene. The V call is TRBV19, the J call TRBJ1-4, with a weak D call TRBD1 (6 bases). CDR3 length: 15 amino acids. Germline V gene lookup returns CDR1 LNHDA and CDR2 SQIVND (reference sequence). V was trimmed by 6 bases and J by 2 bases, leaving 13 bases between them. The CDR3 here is CASSPGDWTNEKLFF. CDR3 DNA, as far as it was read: TGTGCCAGTAGCCCAGGGGATTGGACTAATGAAAAA.

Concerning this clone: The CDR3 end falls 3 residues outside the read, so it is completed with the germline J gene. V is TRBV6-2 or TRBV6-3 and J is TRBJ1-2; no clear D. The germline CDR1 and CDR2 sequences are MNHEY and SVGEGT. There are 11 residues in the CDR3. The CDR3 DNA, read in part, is TGTGCCAGCAGTTACGGCCGCTTC. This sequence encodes CASSYGRF. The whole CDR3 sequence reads CASSYGRFYTF.

The CDR3 sequence is CASSETGYTQYF. CDR3 DNA, as far as it was read: TGTGCCAGCAGTGAGACAGGCTATACG. The chain joins TRBV2 to TRBJ2-3; TRBD1 is a possible D gene (6 bases). The read ends 3 residues shy of where the CDR3 ends; the end is completed using the germline J gene. Trimming shortened V by 3 bases and J by 7 bases, and 8 bases separated the two germline ends. The CDR3 has 12 residues. From germline, CDR1 is SNHLY and CDR2 FYNNEI.

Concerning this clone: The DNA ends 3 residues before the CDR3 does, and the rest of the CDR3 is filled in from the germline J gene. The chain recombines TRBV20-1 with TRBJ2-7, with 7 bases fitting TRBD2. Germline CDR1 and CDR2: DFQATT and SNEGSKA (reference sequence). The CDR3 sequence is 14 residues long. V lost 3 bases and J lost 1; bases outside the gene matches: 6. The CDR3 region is CSARIWRGSYEQYF. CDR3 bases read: TGCAGTGCTAGGATCTGGCGGGGGTCCTACGAG.

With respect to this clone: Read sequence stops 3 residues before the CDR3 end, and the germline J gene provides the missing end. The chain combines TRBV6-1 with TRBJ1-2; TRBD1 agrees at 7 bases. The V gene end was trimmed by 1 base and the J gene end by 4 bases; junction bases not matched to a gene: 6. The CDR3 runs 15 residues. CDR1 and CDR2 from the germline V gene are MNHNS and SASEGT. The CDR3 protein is CASSEGVGGSYGYTF. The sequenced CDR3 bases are TGTGCCAGCAGTGAAGGGGTAGGGGGCAGCTATGGC.

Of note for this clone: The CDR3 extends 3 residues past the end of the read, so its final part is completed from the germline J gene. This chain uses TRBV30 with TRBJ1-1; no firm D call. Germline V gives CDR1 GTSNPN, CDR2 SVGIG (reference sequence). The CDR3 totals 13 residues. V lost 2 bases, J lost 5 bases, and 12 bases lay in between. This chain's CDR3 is CAWSFTPRTEAFF. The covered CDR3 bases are TGTGCCTGGAGTTTCACCCCCCGGACTGAA.

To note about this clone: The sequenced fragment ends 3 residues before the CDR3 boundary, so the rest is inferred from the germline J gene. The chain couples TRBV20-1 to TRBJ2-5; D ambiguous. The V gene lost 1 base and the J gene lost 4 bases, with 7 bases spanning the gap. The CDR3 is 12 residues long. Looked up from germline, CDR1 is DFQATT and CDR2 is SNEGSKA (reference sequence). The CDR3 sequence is CSARVVRETQYF. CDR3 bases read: TGCAGTGCTAGAGTTGTCAGAGAGACC.

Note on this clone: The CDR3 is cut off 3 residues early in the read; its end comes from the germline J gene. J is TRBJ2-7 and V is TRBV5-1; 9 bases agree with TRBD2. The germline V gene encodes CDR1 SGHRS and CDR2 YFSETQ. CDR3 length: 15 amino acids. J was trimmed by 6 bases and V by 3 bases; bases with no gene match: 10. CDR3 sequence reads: CASSSSGTSLAEQYF. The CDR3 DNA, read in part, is TGCGCCAGCAGCTCGTCCGGGACTAGCCTCGCCGAG.